This T cell receptor beta chain was captured by sequencing in a study of blood T cell repertoires in COVID-19. Looking at the study overall: Some COVID-19 samples were acute and others convalescent; all came from the United States, Italy and Spain. PBMCs, B-cell-depleted T cells, or T cells were the source of the cDNA or gDNA that made up the material.

Looked up from germline, CDR1 is GTSNPN and CDR2 is SVGIG (reference sequence). The CDR3 consists of 12 residues. Original analysis: Amplified reference gene primers provided the basis for estimating nucleated cell counts. The method was immunoSEQ multiplex PCR; TCRdb's version includes in-frame clones alone and lacks a portion of them. The V and J calls and the clone size are those of that table, but D and trimming were determined from the DNA. Found here are 90,000 to 120,000 clones, roughly 91% of them singletons; the top ten hold 5% to 6.5%. Sequencing was carried out using peripheral blood. The genes are TRBV30 and TRBJ1-6; D is possibly TRBD1 (5 bases). The sequence was collected from a human donor in a cohort sampled during active COVID-19. The DNA of the CDR3 is TGTAGGTCCCCCAGGGTGAATTCACCCCTCCACTTT. This codes for CRSPRVNSPLHF. The entire variable domain, with the rest obtained from reference TRBV30 and TRBJ1-6, is as follows: SQTIHQWPATLVQPVGSPLSLECTVEGTSNPNLYWYRQAAGRGLQLLFYSVGIGQISSEVPQNLSASRPQDRQFILSSKKLLLSDSGFYLCRSPRVNSPLHFGNGTRLTVT.